Sequencing of this T cell receptor (beta chain) was carried out in a study of blood T cells in healthy people across ages. Total RNA extracted from each sample amounted to at least 5.5 micrograms. CDR3 length: 14 amino acids. From germline, CDR1 is SQVTM and CDR2 ANQGSEA. V was pared by 4 bases and J by 0 bases, with 4 bases of the junction left unmatched. Primers used in a second PCR of roughly 6 to 12 cycles were a sample-barcoded 5' primer and a J-beta primer mix. TCRdb called the 5' RACE reads again in MiXCR, with one record for every CDR3 protein. The data show around 1.5 million distinct CDR3 sequences, roughly 60% seen once.

The sample taken for sequencing was blood. The sequence derives from a man between 18 and 35 years old in good health. This chain uses TRBV29-1 with TRBJ2-3; 7 bases align to TRBD2. The CDR3 spells CSVVLAESTDTQYF. The CDR3 DNA reads as TGCAGCGTTGTTCTAGCGGAGAGCACAGATACGCAGTATTTT.